What follows is one T cell receptor (beta chain) and its context. The data were obtained in a study of blood T cell repertoires in COVID-19. About the study: PBMCs, B-cell-depleted T cells, or T cells were the source of the cDNA or gDNA that made up the material.

Original handling: Reference gene primer amplification gave estimated nucleated cell counts. TCRdb's table, derived via immunoSEQ multiplex PCR, lists solely in-frame clones and lacks some. That table is the source of V, J and clone size, and D and trimming were worked out from the DNA. The top ten clones hold around 3.7% of a sample with some 130,000 clones, 90% of them seen once. CDR1 is SEHNR, CDR2 FQNEAQ, per germline (reference sequence). The J segment lost 6 bases and the V segment lost 5 bases, leaving 11 bases of the junction unmatched. The CDR3 consists of 16 residues. V and J are TRBV7-9 and TRBJ2-3, with 10 bases lining up with TRBD2. The receptor comes from a middle-aged man with active COVID-19. The sequencing sample was made of peripheral blood. The CDR3 DNA follows: TGTGCCAGCAGCCCACGGCCGGGACTAGCGTACGATACGCAGTATTTT. As protein: CASSPRPGLAYDTQYF.